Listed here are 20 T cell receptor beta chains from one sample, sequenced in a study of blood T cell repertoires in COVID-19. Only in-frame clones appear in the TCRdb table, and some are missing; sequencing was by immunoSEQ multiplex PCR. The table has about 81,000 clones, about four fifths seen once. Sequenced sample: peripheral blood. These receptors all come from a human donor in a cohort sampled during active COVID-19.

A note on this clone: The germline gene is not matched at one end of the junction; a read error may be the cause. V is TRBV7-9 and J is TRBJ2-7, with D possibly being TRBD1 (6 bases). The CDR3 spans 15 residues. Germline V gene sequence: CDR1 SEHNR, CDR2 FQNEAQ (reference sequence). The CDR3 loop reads CVSSFVSAQGYEQYF. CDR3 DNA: TGTGTCAGCAGCTTTGTCTCCGCACAGGGTTACGAGCAGTACTTC. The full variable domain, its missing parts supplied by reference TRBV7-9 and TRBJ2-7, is DTGVSQNPRHKITKRGQNVTFRCDPISEHNRLYWYRQTLGQGPEFLTYFQNEAQLEKSRLLSDRFSAERPKGSFSTLEIQRTEQGDSAMYLCVSSFVSAQGYEQYFGPGTRLTVT.

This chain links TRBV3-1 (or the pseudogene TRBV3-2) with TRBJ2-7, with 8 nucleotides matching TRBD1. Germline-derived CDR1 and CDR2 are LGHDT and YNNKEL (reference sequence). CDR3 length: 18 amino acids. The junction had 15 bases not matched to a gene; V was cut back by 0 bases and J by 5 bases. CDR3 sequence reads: CASSQEGGWTGNPNEQYF. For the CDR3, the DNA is TGTGCCAGCAGCCAAGAAGGTGGCTGGACAGGGAATCCTAACGAGCAGTACTTC.

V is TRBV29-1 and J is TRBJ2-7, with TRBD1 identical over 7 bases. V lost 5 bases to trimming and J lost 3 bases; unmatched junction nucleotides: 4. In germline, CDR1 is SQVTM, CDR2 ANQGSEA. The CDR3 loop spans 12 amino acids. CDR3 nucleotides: TGCAGCGTTTCCGGGACAGTCTACGAGCAGTACTTC. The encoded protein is CSVSGTVYEQYF.

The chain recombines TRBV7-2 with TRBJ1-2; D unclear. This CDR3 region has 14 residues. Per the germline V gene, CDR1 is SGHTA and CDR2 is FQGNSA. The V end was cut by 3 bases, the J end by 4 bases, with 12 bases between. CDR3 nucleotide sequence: TGTGCCAGCAGCTTCGGCAGGATAGGCTATGGCTACACCTTC. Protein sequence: CASSFGRIGYGYTF. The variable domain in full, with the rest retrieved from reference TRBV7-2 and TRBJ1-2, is GAGVSQSPSNKVTEKGKDVELRCDPISGHTALYWYRQSLGQGLEFLIYFQGNSAPDKSGLPSDRFSAERTGGSVSTLTIQRTQQEDSAVYLCASSFGRIGYGYTFGSGTRLTVV.

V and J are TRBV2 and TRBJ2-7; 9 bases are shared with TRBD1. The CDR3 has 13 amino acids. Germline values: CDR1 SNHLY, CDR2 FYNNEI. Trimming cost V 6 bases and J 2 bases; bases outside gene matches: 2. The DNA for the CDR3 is TGTGCCAGCAGCCGACAGGGGGCCTACGAGCAGTACTTC. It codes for CASSRQGAYEQYF.

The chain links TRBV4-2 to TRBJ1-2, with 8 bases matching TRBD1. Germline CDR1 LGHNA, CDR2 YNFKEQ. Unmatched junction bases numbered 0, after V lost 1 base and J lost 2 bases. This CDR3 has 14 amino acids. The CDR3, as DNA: TGTGCCAGCAGCCAAGGGGACAGGAACTATGGCTACACCTTC. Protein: CASSQGDRNYGYTF.

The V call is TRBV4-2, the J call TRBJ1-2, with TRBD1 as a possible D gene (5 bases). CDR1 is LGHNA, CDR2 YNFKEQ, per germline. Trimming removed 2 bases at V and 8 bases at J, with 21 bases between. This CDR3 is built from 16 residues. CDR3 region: CASSQSRGELLGGYTF. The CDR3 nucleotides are TGTGCCAGCAGCCAATCGCGGGGGGAGCTCCTCGGCGGCTACACCTTC.

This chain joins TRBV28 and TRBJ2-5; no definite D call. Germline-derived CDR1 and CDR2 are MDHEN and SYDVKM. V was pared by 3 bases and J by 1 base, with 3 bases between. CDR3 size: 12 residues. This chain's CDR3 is CASSFFQETQYF. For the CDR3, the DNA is TGTGCCAGCAGTTTCTTCCAAGAGACCCAGTACTTC.

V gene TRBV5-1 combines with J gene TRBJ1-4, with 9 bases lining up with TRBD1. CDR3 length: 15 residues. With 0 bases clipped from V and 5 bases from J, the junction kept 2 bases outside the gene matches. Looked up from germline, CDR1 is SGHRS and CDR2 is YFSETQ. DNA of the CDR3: TGCGCCAGCAGCTTGGGAGGACAGGGGAATGAAAAACTGTTTTTT. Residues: CASSLGGQGNEKLFF.

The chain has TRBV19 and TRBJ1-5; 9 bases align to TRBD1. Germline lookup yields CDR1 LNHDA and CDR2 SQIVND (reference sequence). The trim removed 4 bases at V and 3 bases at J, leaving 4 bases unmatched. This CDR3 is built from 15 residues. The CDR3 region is CASSSGTGFNQPQHF. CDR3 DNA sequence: TGTGCCAGTAGTAGCGGGACAGGGTTCAATCAGCCCCAGCATTTT.

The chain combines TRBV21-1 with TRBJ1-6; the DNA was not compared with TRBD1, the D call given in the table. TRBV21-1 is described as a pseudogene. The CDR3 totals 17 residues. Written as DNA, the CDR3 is TGTGCCAGCAGCAAAGAGGGCAGGGAAAAGGATAATTCACCCCTCCACTTT. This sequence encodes CASSKEGREKDNSPLHF.

The CDR3 DNA sequence: TGTGCCAGCTCACCTTCTAGTCACGGGGAGCTGTTTTTT. This sequence encodes CASSPSSHGELFF. This rearrangement joins TRBV18 to TRBJ2-2; D gene ambiguous. Trimming removed 3 bases at V and 7 bases at J, with 9 bases between. Looked up from germline, CDR1 is KGHSH and CDR2 is LQKENI. The CDR3 covers 13 residues.

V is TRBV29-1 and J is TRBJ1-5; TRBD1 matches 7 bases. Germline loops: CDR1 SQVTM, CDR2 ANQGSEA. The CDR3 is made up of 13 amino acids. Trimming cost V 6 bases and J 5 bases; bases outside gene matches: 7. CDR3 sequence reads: CSVETGTDQPQHF. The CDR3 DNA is TGCAGCGTAGAGACAGGGACCGATCAGCCCCAGCATTTT. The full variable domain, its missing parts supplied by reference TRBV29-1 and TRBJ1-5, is SAVISQKPSRDICQRGTSLTIQCQVDSQVTMMFWYRQQPGQSLTLIATANQGSEATYESGFVIDKFPISRPNLTFSTLTVSNMSPEDSSIYLCSVETGTDQPQHFGDGTRLSIL.

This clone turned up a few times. CDR3 nucleotides: TGTGCCAGCTCACCACGGATAGCGGGGGGGTCCGGAGATACGCAGTATTTT. Translation gives CASSPRIAGGSGDTQYF. This chain joins TRBV18 and TRBJ2-3; TRBD2 agrees at 11 bases. CDR1 is KGHSH and CDR2 is LQKENI in the germline V gene. The CDR3 covers 17 residues. V lost 1 base and J lost 5; bases outside the gene matches: 8.

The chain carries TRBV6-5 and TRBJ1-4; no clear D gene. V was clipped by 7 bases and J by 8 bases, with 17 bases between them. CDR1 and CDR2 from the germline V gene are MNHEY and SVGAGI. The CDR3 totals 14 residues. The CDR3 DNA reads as TGTGCCAGCATTGGATGGGAGGGCTCGGAAAAACTGTTTTTT. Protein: CASIGWEGSEKLFF.

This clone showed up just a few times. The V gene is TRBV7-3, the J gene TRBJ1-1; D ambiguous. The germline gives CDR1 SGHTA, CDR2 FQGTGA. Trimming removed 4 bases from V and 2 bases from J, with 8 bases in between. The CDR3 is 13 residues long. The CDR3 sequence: CASSSGFNTEAFF. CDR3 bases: TGTGCCAGCAGCTCCGGGTTTAACACTGAAGCTTTCTTT.

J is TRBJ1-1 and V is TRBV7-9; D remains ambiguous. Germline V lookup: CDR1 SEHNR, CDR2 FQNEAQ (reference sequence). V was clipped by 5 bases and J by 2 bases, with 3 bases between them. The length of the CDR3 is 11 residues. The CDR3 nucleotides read TGTGCCAGCAGCCTTAACACTGAAGCTTTCTTT. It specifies CASSLNTEAFF.

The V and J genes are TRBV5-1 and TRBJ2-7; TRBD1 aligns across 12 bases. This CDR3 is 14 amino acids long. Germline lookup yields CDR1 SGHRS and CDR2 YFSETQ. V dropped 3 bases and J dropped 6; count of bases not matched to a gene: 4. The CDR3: CASSSGQGAGEQYF. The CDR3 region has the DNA TGCGCCAGCAGCTCGGGACAGGGGGCGGGCGAGCAGTACTTC.

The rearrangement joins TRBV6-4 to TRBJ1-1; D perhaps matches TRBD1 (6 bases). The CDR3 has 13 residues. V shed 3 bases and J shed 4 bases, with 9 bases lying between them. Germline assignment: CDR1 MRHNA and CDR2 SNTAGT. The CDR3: CASSEGAGTEAFF. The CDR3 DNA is TGTGCCAGCAGTGAGGGGGCCGGCACTGAAGCTTTCTTT.

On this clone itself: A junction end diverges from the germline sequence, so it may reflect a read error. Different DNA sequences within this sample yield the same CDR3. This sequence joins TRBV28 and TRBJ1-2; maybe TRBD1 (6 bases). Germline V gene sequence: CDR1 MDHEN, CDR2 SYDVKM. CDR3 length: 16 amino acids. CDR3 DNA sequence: TGTGCTAGCAGTCCCGGGGGGGGCCGAGGCGGCTATGGCTACACCTTC. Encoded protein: CASSPGGGRGGYGYTF.